A selection of T cell receptor beta chains follows, all from one sample in a study of OX40 agonist ivuxolimab in advanced cancers. Assay: immunoSEQ multiplex PCR; the TCRdb copy retains only in-frame clones and omits some. The sample yields approximately 89,000 clones, about nine tenths seen once. Sequences were derived from CD4+ or CD8+ T cells sorted from blood, sampled in a trial of the OX40 agonist ivuxolimab. The receptors were sampled from an adult with an advanced solid tumor such as melanoma, head and neck, liver or kidney cancer. CDR3s include the opening cysteine and the closing phenylalanine or tryptophan. D genes are given only for firm matches. Clone size appears in some rows only: once, few, many, or a class for an expanded clone.

v_call: TRBV28; clone_size: NA; cdr3_length: 12; d_call: NA; j_call: TRBJ1-1; cdr3_aa: CASSSSTTEAFF; cdr3_nt: TGTGCCAGCAGTTCCAGTACCACTGAAGCTTTCTTT
v_call: TRBV2; clone_size: NA; cdr3_length: 14; d_call: TRBD1; j_call: TRBJ2-7; cdr3_aa: CASSDYGTGYEQYF; cdr3_nt: TGTGCCAGCAGTGATTACGGGACAGGCTACGAGCAGTACTTC
v_call: TRBV27; clone_size: NA; cdr3_length: 16; d_call: TRBD1; j_call: TRBJ2-3; cdr3_aa: CASSPLDRGGTDTQYF; cdr3_nt: TGTGCCAGCAGCCCGCTAGACAGGGGAGGAACAGATACGCAGTATTTT
v_call: TRBV6-6; clone_size: NA; cdr3_length: 14; d_call: NA; j_call: TRBJ2-1; cdr3_aa: CASSLETSYNEQFF; cdr3_nt: TGTGCCAGCTCGCTGGAAACTTCCTACAATGAGCAGTTCTTC
v_call: TRBV5-1; clone_size: NA; cdr3_length: 15; d_call: TRBD1; j_call: TRBJ2-5; cdr3_aa: CASSSTGVGGETQYF; cdr3_nt: TGCGCCAGCAGCTCGACAGGGGTAGGTGGAGAGACCCAGTACTTC
v_call: TRBV11-2; clone_size: NA; cdr3_length: 14; d_call: NA; j_call: TRBJ1-4; cdr3_aa: CASSLWGLDEKLFF; cdr3_nt: TGTGCCAGCAGCTTGTGGGGGCTTGATGAAAAACTGTTTTTT
v_call: TRBV7-6; clone_size: NA; cdr3_length: 13; d_call: NA; j_call: TRBJ2-1; cdr3_aa: CASSLGPYNEQFF; cdr3_nt: TGTGCCAGCAGCTTAGGACCCTACAATGAGCAGTTCTTC
v_call: TRBV5-1; clone_size: once; cdr3_length: 14; d_call: NA; j_call: TRBJ2-5; cdr3_aa: CASSLGTGIETQYF; cdr3_nt: TGCGCCAGCAGCTTGGGAACAGGGATCGAGACCCAGTACTTC
v_call: TRBV9; clone_size: once; cdr3_length: 16; d_call: TRBD1; j_call: TRBJ2-7; cdr3_aa: CASSAGSGTGVGEQYF; cdr3_nt: TGTGCCAGCAGCGCCGGCTCCGGGACAGGCGTAGGTGAGCAGTACTTC
v_call: TRBV28; clone_size: NA; cdr3_length: 12; d_call: NA; j_call: TRBJ1-2; cdr3_aa: CASSLGYYGYTF; cdr3_nt: TGTGCCAGCAGTTTGGGGTACTATGGCTACACCTTC
v_call: TRBV4-2; clone_size: large; cdr3_length: 14; d_call: NA; j_call: TRBJ2-2; cdr3_aa: CASSQEYRAGELFF; cdr3_nt: TGTGCCAGCAGCCAAGAATACCGAGCCGGGGAGCTGTTTTTT
v_call: TRBV28; clone_size: NA; cdr3_length: 23; d_call: TRBD2; j_call: TRBJ2-1; cdr3_aa: CASSLFLPRPGLTSAALLNEQFF; cdr3_nt: TGTGCCAGCAGTTTATTCCTCCCTCGTCCGGGACTAACTTCCGCCGCCCTCTTGAATGAGCAGTTCTTC
v_call: TRBV27; clone_size: NA; cdr3_length: 14; d_call: TRBD1; j_call: TRBJ1-4; cdr3_aa: CASSPGQGREKLFF; cdr3_nt: TGTGCCAGCAGCCCGGGACAGGGGAGGGAAAAACTGTTTTTT
v_call: TRBV6-6; clone_size: NA; cdr3_length: 13; d_call: TRBD1; j_call: TRBJ1-4; cdr3_aa: CASSRTGLEKLFF; cdr3_nt: TGTGCCAGCAGTCGGACAGGGCTTGAAAAACTGTTTTTT
v_call: TRBV29-1; clone_size: NA; cdr3_length: 13; d_call: NA; j_call: TRBJ2-3; cdr3_aa: CSVEWGGTDTQYF; cdr3_nt: TGCAGCGTTGAGTGGGGGGGCACAGATACGCAGTATTTT
v_call: TRBV11-2; clone_size: NA; cdr3_length: 14; d_call: NA; j_call: TRBJ2-1; cdr3_aa: CASSGGLAYNEQFF; cdr3_nt: TGTGCCAGCAGCGGGGGACTCGCCTACAATGAGCAGTTCTTC
v_call: TRBV7-2; clone_size: NA; cdr3_length: 15; d_call: TRBD1; j_call: TRBJ1-5; cdr3_aa: CASSLGQGTDQPQHF; cdr3_nt: TGTGCCAGCAGCCTCGGACAGGGGACGGATCAGCCCCAGCATTTT
v_call: TRBV28; clone_size: once; cdr3_length: 19; d_call: NA; j_call: TRBJ2-1; cdr3_aa: CASSFLPGTRPSTYNEQFF; cdr3_nt: TGTGCCAGCAGTTTTCTGCCGGGCACCCGACCCTCAACCTACAATGAGCAGTTCTTC
v_call: TRBV11-2; clone_size: NA; cdr3_length: 14; d_call: TRBD2; j_call: TRBJ2-7; cdr3_aa: CASGILAGGLEQYF; cdr3_nt: TGTGCCAGCGGAATACTAGCGGGAGGGCTCGAGCAGTACTTC
v_call: TRBV19; clone_size: NA; cdr3_length: 13; d_call: NA; j_call: TRBJ2-7; cdr3_aa: CASSIRVNYEQYF; cdr3_nt: TGTGCCAGTAGTATACGAGTCAACTACGAGCAGTACTTC
v_call: TRBV19; clone_size: once; cdr3_length: 14; d_call: TRBD1; j_call: TRBJ2-3; cdr3_aa: CASRDRGSTDTQYF; cdr3_nt: TGTGCCAGTAGAGACAGGGGCAGCACAGATACGCAGTATTTT
v_call: TRBV28; clone_size: NA; cdr3_length: 14; d_call: NA; j_call: TRBJ1-4; cdr3_aa: CASSLQALNEKLFF; cdr3_nt: TGTGCCAGCAGTTTACAGGCCCTTAATGAAAAACTGTTTTTT
v_call: TRBV2; clone_size: NA; cdr3_length: 13; d_call: NA; j_call: TRBJ2-5; cdr3_aa: CASTGVGQETQYF; cdr3_nt: TGTGCCAGCACTGGGGTGGGCCAAGAGACCCAGTACTTC
v_call: TRBV7-9; clone_size: once; cdr3_length: 13; d_call: NA; j_call: TRBJ2-1; cdr3_aa: CASSFGTRNEQFF; cdr3_nt: TGTGCCAGCAGCTTCGGGACGAGGAATGAGCAGTTCTTC
v_call: TRBV29-1; clone_size: NA; cdr3_length: 13; d_call: NA; j_call: TRBJ2-3; cdr3_aa: CSVKGPSTDTQYF; cdr3_nt: TGCAGCGTTAAAGGGCCCAGCACAGATACGCAGTATTTT
v_call: TRBV11-2; clone_size: NA; cdr3_length: 16; d_call: TRBD1; j_call: TRBJ1-1; cdr3_aa: CASRLNLGDSGSEAFF; cdr3_nt: TGTGCCAGCAGATTAAACCTCGGGGACAGTGGCTCTGAAGCTTTCTTT
v_call: TRBV6-5; clone_size: NA; cdr3_length: 15; d_call: NA; j_call: TRBJ1-3; cdr3_aa: CASKRDLTSGNTIYF; cdr3_nt: TGTGCCAGCAAGAGGGACCTAACTTCTGGAAACACCATATATTTT
v_call: TRBV5-6; clone_size: NA; cdr3_length: 14; d_call: NA; j_call: TRBJ2-6; cdr3_aa: CASSFRGGANVLTF; cdr3_nt: TGTGCCAGCAGCTTCCGGGGTGGGGCCAACGTCCTGACTTTC
v_call: TRBV28; clone_size: NA; cdr3_length: 15; d_call: NA; j_call: TRBJ2-3; cdr3_aa: CASSSQASSTDTQYF; cdr3_nt: TGTGCCAGCTCATCACAGGCTTCTAGCACAGATACGCAGTATTTT
v_call: TRBV7-8; clone_size: NA; cdr3_length: 17; d_call: NA; j_call: TRBJ2-3; cdr3_aa: CASSLVHSGFSADTQYF; cdr3_nt: TGTGCCAGCAGCTTAGTTCATTCGGGTTTTAGTGCAGATACGCAGTATTTT
v_call: TRBV6-6; clone_size: NA; cdr3_length: 13; d_call: NA; j_call: TRBJ1-1; cdr3_aa: CASSYSTGTEAFF; cdr3_nt: TGTGCCAGCAGTTACTCGACGGGGACTGAAGCTTTCTTT
v_call: TRBV19; clone_size: once; cdr3_length: 14; d_call: TRBD1; j_call: TRBJ1-4; cdr3_aa: CASTPGQGTQKLFF; cdr3_nt: TGTGCCAGTACTCCGGGACAGGGAACTCAAAAACTGTTTTTT
v_call: TRBV7-9; clone_size: NA; cdr3_length: 15; d_call: NA; j_call: TRBJ1-2; cdr3_aa: CASTQEGKYGAGYTF; cdr3_nt: TGTGCCAGCACTCAAGAGGGAAAATATGGCGCGGGTTACACCTTC
v_call: TRBV7-2; clone_size: NA; cdr3_length: 13; d_call: NA; j_call: TRBJ1-4; cdr3_aa: CASSLSREEKLFF; cdr3_nt: TGTGCCAGCAGCTTATCCCGAGAGGAAAAACTGTTTTTT
v_call: TRBV19; clone_size: NA; cdr3_length: 14; d_call: NA; j_call: TRBJ2-1; cdr3_aa: CASRLFRDSNEQFF; cdr3_nt: TGTGCCAGTAGGTTATTTCGGGACTCCAATGAGCAGTTCTTC
v_call: TRBV5-1; clone_size: NA; cdr3_length: 15; d_call: NA; j_call: TRBJ2-1; cdr3_aa: CASSLGSESTNEQFF; cdr3_nt: TGCGCCAGCAGCTTGGGTAGCGAGTCCACAAATGAGCAGTTCTTC
v_call: TRBV5-1; clone_size: NA; cdr3_length: 16; d_call: TRBD1; j_call: TRBJ2-4; cdr3_aa: CASSTTGDWTKNIQYF; cdr3_nt: TGCGCCAGCAGCACGACAGGGGATTGGACCAAAAACATTCAGTACTTC
v_call: TRBV5-4; clone_size: few; cdr3_length: 13; d_call: NA; j_call: TRBJ1-2; cdr3_aa: CASSQTGNYGYTF; cdr3_nt: TGTGCCAGCAGCCAGACGGGGAACTATGGCTACACCTTC
v_call: TRBV5-1; clone_size: NA; cdr3_length: 16; d_call: TRBD1; j_call: TRBJ2-1; cdr3_aa: CASSVRPGQGYNEQFF; cdr3_nt: TGCGCCAGCAGCGTGAGACCGGGACAGGGGTACAATGAGCAGTTCTTC
v_call: TRBV6-6; clone_size: NA; cdr3_length: 15; d_call: NA; j_call: TRBJ1-5; cdr3_aa: CASSYPGLVDQPQHF; cdr3_nt: TGTGCCAGCAGCTACCCAGGGTTGGTGGATCAGCCCCAGCATTTT
v_call: TRBV30; clone_size: NA; cdr3_length: 16; d_call: NA; j_call: TRBJ1-3; cdr3_aa: CAQEVEVLGSGNTIYF; cdr3_nt: TGTGCCCAAGAGGTGGAAGTTTTGGGATCTGGAAACACCATATATTTT
v_call: TRBV7-2; clone_size: NA; cdr3_length: 14; d_call: TRBD2; j_call: TRBJ2-7; cdr3_aa: CASSLGGRGYEQYF; cdr3_nt: TGTGCCAGCAGCTTAGGGGGGAGGGGCTACGAGCAGTACTTC
v_call: TRBV5-6; clone_size: NA; cdr3_length: 15; d_call: TRBD1; j_call: TRBJ1-6; cdr3_aa: CASSNLRTGSSPLHF; cdr3_nt: TGTGCCAGCAGCAATCTTCGGACAGGGAGTTCACCCCTCCACTTT
v_call: TRBV19; clone_size: NA; cdr3_length: 13; d_call: NA; j_call: TRBJ1-5; cdr3_aa: CASRAVGAQPQHF; cdr3_nt: TGTGCCAGTAGAGCCGTAGGCGCCCAGCCCCAGCATTTT
v_call: TRBV5-6; clone_size: NA; cdr3_length: 16; d_call: TRBD1; j_call: TRBJ2-7; cdr3_aa: CASSLEGTGATYEQYF; cdr3_nt: TGTGCCAGCAGCTTGGAAGGGACAGGGGCTACCTACGAGCAGTACTTC
v_call: TRBV7-8; clone_size: NA; cdr3_length: 15; d_call: TRBD1; j_call: TRBJ1-2; cdr3_aa: CASSLAGDRAYGYTF; cdr3_nt: TGTGCCAGCAGCTTAGCAGGAGACAGGGCTTATGGCTACACCTTC
v_call: TRBV6-1; clone_size: NA; cdr3_length: 14; d_call: NA; j_call: TRBJ2-7; cdr3_aa: CASSEAPYPYEQYF; cdr3_nt: TGTGCCAGCAGTGAAGCGCCCTACCCATACGAGCAGTACTTC
v_call: TRBV30; clone_size: NA; cdr3_length: 15; d_call: NA; j_call: TRBJ1-1; cdr3_aa: CAWTKTGGWNTEAFF; cdr3_nt: TGTGCCTGGACGAAAACGGGGGGGTGGAACACTGAAGCTTTCTTT
v_call: TRBV29-1; clone_size: NA; cdr3_length: 15; d_call: NA; j_call: TRBJ1-2; cdr3_aa: CSATRSGGSGGGYTF; cdr3_nt: TGCAGCGCCACGAGATCTGGGGGAAGCGGCGGTGGCTACACCTTC
v_call: TRBV29-1; clone_size: NA; cdr3_length: 13; d_call: NA; j_call: TRBJ2-1; cdr3_aa: CSVEESSYNEQFF; cdr3_nt: TGCAGCGTTGAAGAGAGCTCCTACAATGAGCAGTTCTTC
v_call: TRBV7-3; clone_size: NA; cdr3_length: 13; d_call: NA; j_call: TRBJ2-5; cdr3_aa: CASSYRPGETQYF; cdr3_nt: TGTGCCAGCAGCTACAGGCCAGGGGAGACCCAGTACTTC
v_call: TRBV28; clone_size: NA; cdr3_length: 13; d_call: NA; j_call: TRBJ1-5; cdr3_aa: CASREGPNQPQHF; cdr3_nt: TGTGCCAGCAGAGAGGGGCCCAATCAGCCCCAGCATTTT
v_call: TRBV25-1; clone_size: NA; cdr3_length: 13; d_call: NA; j_call: TRBJ2-7; cdr3_aa: CASRAYQDYEQYF; cdr3_nt: TGTGCCAGCCGAGCCTACCAAGACTACGAGCAGTACTTC
v_call: TRBV5-1; clone_size: NA; cdr3_length: 13; d_call: NA; j_call: TRBJ2-7; cdr3_aa: CASSSGSSYEQYF; cdr3_nt: TGCGCCAGCAGTTCGGGATCCTCTTACGAGCAGTACTTC